The rows below give T cell receptor beta chains drawn from one sample of a study of cytomegalovirus exposure and HLA in healthy donors. Profiling relied on immunoSEQ multiplex PCR, and the TCRdb table lists in-frame clones only, not all of them. In the table there are 100,000 to 150,000 clones, approximately 91% of which are singletons. The sample consisted of PBMCs. The receptor set was obtained from a man younger than 45 in good health and CMV-seronegative. Each CDR3 is given without its conserved first and last residue. The order of the fields is J gene, V gene, CDR3 protein.

>TRBJ1-1|TRBV30
ASKGVSASIEAF
>TRBJ2-4|TRBV9
ASGWGEVAKNIQY
>TRBJ2-7|TRBV4-1
ASSQDRTSAYEQY
>TRBJ2-7|TRBV4-1
ASSRREFGYEQY
>TRBJ1-1|TRBV5-1
ASSWATASPGLRMNTEAF
>TRBJ2-3|TRBV6-1
ASSEPTRDTQY
>TRBJ2-3|TRBV9
ASSVGVGVFADTQY
>TRBJ1-5|TRBV19
ASSTGGQPQH
>TRBJ2-3|TRBV15
ATSRDGLAGDTQY
>TRBJ1-1|TRBV9
ASSVGAGLNTEAF
>TRBJ2-7|TRBV11-2
ASSSYGTTYEQY
>TRBJ2-1|TRBV10-3
AIGGTSGSSYNEQF
>TRBJ2-7|TRBV7-3
ASSLGLGVGEQY
>TRBJ1-2|TRBV21-1
ASSNRQGADYGYT
>TRBJ2-6|TRBV7-9
ASRPGTGSSGANVLT
>TRBJ2-1|TRBV6-1
ASSDWTFGQF
>TRBJ2-7|TRBV10-1
ASSEVVGVKAEQY
>TRBJ2-7|TRBV19
ASSQGLGEQY
>TRBJ2-2|TRBV5-1
ASSEQGSNTGELF
>TRBJ1-2|TRBV7-9
ASSLGATYGYT
>TRBJ2-4|TRBV20-1
SAEESNIQY
>TRBJ2-5|TRBV19
ASSTQRAETQY
>TRBJ2-3|TRBV5-1
ASSLAQAGSTDTQY
>TRBJ1-1|TRBV10-3
AISDRRVPNTEAF
>TRBJ2-5|TRBV29-1
SVVTAGETQY
>TRBJ1-2|TRBV5-4
ASSLQGTGYT
>TRBJ1-5|TRBV6-1
ASSEAGGAQPQH
>TRBJ2-1|TRBV29-1
SVRLSASSYNEQF